The 9 T cell receptor beta chains reported below all come from one sample, sequenced in a study of blood T cell repertoires in COVID-19. Generated by immunoSEQ multiplex PCR, the TCRdb table keeps only in-frame clones and is missing some. Of roughly 240,000 clones in the sample, over 65% were seen once. The sequencing sample was made of peripheral blood. The receptor set was obtained from a man aged 55 to 70 who had recovered from COVID-19.

The chain joins TRBV30 to TRBJ1-1, with 10 bases lining up with TRBD1. The CDR3 is 15 amino acids. J lost 6 bases, V lost 5 bases, and 12 bases had no gene match. The germline V gene has CDR1 GTSNPN and CDR2 SVGIG (reference sequence). The CDR3: CAWGTGERSIAEAFF. CDR3 DNA sequence: TGTGCCTGGGGGACAGGGGAAAGGAGCATCGCTGAAGCTTTCTTT.

The chain carries TRBV12-5 and TRBJ2-5; the D gene is possibly TRBD1 (5 bases). The CDR3 is made up of 15 amino acids. Trimming stripped 4 bases from V and 4 bases from J, with 16 bases between. Germline V CDR1 and CDR2: LGHNT, FRNRAP. The CDR3 bases are TGTGCTAGTGGTTCCTCACTTTTTAGGGGAGAGACCCAGTACTTC. It yields the protein CASGSSLFRGETQYF.

V and J are TRBV28 and TRBJ2-1; 9 bases match TRBD2. Germline V gene lookup returns CDR1 MDHEN and CDR2 SYDVKM. The CDR3 is 14 amino acids. The junction had 8 bases not matched to a gene; V was cut back by 8 bases and J by 6 bases. In nucleotides, the CDR3 is TGTGCCAGCGTAAGTAGCGGGAGCTCCAATGAGCAGTTCTTC. Residues: CASVSSGSSNEQFF.

This clone showed up just a few times. V is TRBV2 and J is TRBJ1-3; unclear D gene. Trimming pared 8 bases from V and 7 bases from J, leaving 21 bases between. This CDR3 comprises 15 residues. Germline V gene lookup returns CDR1 SNHLY and CDR2 FYNNEI. As DNA, the CDR3 is TGTGCCAGCGAAAAACAGTCAGGAATCGGCAACACCATATATTTT. Its translation is CASEKQSGIGNTIYF. The full variable domain, completed using reference TRBV2 and TRBJ1-3, is EPEVTQTPSHQVTQMGQEVILRCVPISNHLYFYWYRQILGQKVEFLVSFYNNEISEKSEIFDDQFSVERPDGSNFTLKIRSTKLEDSAMYFCASEKQSGIGNTIYFGEGSWLTVV.

This rearrangement joins TRBV6-2 or TRBV6-3 to TRBJ2-1; TRBD2 agrees at 7 bases. V lost 5 bases to trimming and J lost 3 bases; unmatched junction nucleotides: 10. CDR3 length: 16 residues. The germline CDR1 and CDR2 sequences are MNHEY and SVGEGT. CDR3 sequence (DNA): TGTGCCAGCAGTAGTGTTGTGGGAGGGATCTACAATGAGCAGTTCTTC. It specifies CASSSVVGGIYNEQFF.

The chain recombines TRBV9 with TRBJ2-3, with 8 positions matching TRBD1. This CDR3 region has 14 residues. J gave up 4 bases and V 3 bases, and 4 bases lay outside the gene matches. Germline CDR1 is SGDLS and CDR2 is YYNGEE. This CDR3 reads CASSARTGSDTQYF. The CDR3 bases are TGTGCCAGCAGCGCCCGGACAGGGTCAGATACGCAGTATTTT.

V and J are TRBV6-2 or TRBV6-3 and TRBJ2-1; 12 bases agree with TRBD2. CDR3 length equals 16 residues. The V gene end was trimmed by 3 bases and the J gene end by 3 bases; junction bases not matched to a gene: 3. CDR1 and CDR2 (germline): MNHEY, SVGEGT. CDR3 protein: CASSYRTSGNYNEQFF. The CDR3 DNA sequence: TGTGCCAGCAGTTATAGGACTAGCGGGAACTACAATGAGCAGTTCTTC.

This chain links TRBV7-8 with TRBJ2-6; 9 nucleotides match TRBD1. There are 16 residues in the CDR3. The germline V gene encodes CDR1 SGHVS and CDR2 FQNEAQ. V shed 5 bases and J 4 bases; nucleotides not matched to a gene: 6. CDR3: CASSPTGGGGANVLTF. DNA for the CDR3: TGTGCCAGCAGCCCCACAGGGGGCGGCGGGGCCAACGTCCTGACTTTC.

This rearrangement joins TRBV20-1 to TRBJ2-3, with D unresolved. This CDR3 contains 12 residues. Germline CDR1 is DFQATT and CDR2 is SNEGSKA (reference sequence). V was cut by 3 bases and J by 4 bases, with 8 bases left in between. The CDR3 nucleotides are TGCAGTGCTAGTCCTGGCCCAGATACGCAGTATTTT. Its protein product is CSASPGPDTQYF.